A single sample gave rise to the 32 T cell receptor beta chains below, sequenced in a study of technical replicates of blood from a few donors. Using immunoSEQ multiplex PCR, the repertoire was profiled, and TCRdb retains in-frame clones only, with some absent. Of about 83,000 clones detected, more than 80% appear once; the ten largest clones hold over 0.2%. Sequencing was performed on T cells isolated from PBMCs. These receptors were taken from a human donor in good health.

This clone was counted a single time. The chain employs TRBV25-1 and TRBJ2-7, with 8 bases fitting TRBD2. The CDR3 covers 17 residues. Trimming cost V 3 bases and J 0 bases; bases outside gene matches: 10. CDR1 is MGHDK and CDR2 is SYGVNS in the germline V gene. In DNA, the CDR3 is TGTGCCAGCAGTGATCCAGCGGGGGAGAGAAGCTCCTACGAGCAGTACTTC. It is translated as CASSDPAGERSSYEQYF.

CDR3 in amino acids: CASSITTNSNQPQHF. The CDR3 region has the DNA TGTGCCAGCAGTATCACAACAAATAGCAATCAGCCCCAGCATTTT. The chain carries TRBV2 and TRBJ1-5; D is uncertain. The V gene lost 5 bases and the J gene lost 0 bases, with 11 bases spanning the gap. Germline lookup yields CDR1 SNHLY and CDR2 FYNNEI. This CDR3 spans 15 amino acids.

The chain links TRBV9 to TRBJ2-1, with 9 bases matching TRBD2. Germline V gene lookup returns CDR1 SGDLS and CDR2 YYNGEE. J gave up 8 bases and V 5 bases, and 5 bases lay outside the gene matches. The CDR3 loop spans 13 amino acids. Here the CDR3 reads CASSLAGAYEQFF. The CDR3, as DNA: TGTGCCAGCAGTTTAGCGGGAGCCTATGAGCAGTTCTTC.

CDR3 nucleotides: TGTGCCAGCAGTTACCCCGACAGGGGCAACAATCAGCCCCAGCATTTT. Encoded protein: CASSYPDRGNNQPQHF. The chain recombines TRBV6-6 with TRBJ1-5; 8 bases line up with TRBD1. The germline V gene has CDR1 MNHNY and CDR2 SVGAGI (reference sequence). V gave up 2 bases and J gave up 3 bases; unmatched junction bases: 6. The CDR3 spans 16 residues.

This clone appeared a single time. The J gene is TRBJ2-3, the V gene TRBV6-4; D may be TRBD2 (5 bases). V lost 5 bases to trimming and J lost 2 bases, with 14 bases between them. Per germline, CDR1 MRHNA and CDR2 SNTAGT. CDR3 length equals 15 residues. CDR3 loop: CASSMGRADTDTQYF. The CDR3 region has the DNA TGTGCCAGCAGTATGGGTCGAGCGGACACAGATACGCAGTATTTT.

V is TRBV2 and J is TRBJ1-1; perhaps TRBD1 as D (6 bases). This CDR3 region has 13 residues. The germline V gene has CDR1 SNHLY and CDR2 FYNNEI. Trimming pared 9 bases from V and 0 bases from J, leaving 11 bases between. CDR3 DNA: TGTGCCAGTCACAGGGAAGTGAACACTGAAGCTTTCTTT. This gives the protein CASHREVNTEAFF.

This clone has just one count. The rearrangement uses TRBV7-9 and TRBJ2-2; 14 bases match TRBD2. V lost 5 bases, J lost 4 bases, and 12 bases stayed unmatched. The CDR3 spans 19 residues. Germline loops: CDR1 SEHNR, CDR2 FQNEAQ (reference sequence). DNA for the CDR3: TGTGCCAGCAGCCGCGCGGGACTAGCGGGAGTACGGGGCACCGGGGAGCTGTTTTTT. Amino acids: CASSRAGLAGVRGTGELFF. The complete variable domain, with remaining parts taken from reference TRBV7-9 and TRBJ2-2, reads DTGVSQNPRHKITKRGQNVTFRCDPISEHNRLYWYRQTLGQGPEFLTYFQNEAQLEKSRLLSDRFSAERPKGSFSTLEIQRTEQGDSAMYLCASSRAGLAGVRGTGELFFGEGSRLTVL.

CDR3 region: CASSYYRGNTEAFF. The CDR3 region has the DNA TGTGCCAGCAGTTATTACAGGGGGAACACTGAAGCTTTCTTT. The V call is TRBV2, the J call TRBJ1-1, with 7 nucleotides matching TRBD1. Trimming cost V 5 bases and J 1 base; bases outside gene matches: 4. CDR1 is SNHLY and CDR2 is FYNNEI in the germline V gene. This CDR3 has 14 amino acids.

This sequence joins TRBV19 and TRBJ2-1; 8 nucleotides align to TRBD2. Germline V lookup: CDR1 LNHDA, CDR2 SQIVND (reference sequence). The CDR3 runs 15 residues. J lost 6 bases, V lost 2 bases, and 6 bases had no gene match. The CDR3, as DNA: TGTGCCAGTAGTATAAAGAGCGGGAGTGGCAATGAGCAGTTCTTC. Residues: CASSIKSGSGNEQFF.

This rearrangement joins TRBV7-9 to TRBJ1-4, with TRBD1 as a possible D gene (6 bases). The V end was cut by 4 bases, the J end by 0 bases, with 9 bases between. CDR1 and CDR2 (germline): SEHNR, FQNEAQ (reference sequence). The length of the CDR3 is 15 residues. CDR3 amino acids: CASSSGTTTNEKLFF. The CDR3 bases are TGTGCCAGCAGCTCCGGGACAACAACTAATGAAAAACTGTTTTTT.

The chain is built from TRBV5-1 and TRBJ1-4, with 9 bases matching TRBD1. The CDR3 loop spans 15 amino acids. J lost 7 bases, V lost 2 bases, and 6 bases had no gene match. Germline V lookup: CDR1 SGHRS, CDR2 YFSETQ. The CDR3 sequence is CASSLQTGGGEKLFF. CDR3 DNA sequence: TGCGCCAGCAGCTTACAGACAGGGGGAGGTGAAAAACTGTTTTTT.

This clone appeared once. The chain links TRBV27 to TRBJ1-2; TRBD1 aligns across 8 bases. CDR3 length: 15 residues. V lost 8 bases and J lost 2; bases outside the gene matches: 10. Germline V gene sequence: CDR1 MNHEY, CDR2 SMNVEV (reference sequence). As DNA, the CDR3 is TGTGCCAGCGGCTCCGGGACAGGCATGAACTATGGCTACACCTTC. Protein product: CASGSGTGMNYGYTF.

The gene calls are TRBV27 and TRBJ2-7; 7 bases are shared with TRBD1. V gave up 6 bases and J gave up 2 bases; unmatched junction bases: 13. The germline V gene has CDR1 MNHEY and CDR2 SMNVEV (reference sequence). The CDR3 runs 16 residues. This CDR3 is CASRGYLTGPPYEQYF. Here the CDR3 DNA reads TGTGCCAGCAGGGGGTATTTGACAGGGCCCCCCTACGAGCAGTACTTC.

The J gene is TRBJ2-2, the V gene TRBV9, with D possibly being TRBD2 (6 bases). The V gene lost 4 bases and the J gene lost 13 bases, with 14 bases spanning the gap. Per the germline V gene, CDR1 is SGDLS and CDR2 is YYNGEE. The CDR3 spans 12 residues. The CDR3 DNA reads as TGTGCCAGCAGCCCAGGCGGGGACGTGCTGTTTTTT. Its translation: CASSPGGDVLFF. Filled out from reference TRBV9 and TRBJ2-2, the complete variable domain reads DSGVTQTPKHLITATGQRVTLRCSPRSGDLSVYWYQQSLDQGLQFLIQYYNGEERAKGNILERFSAQQFPDLHSELNLSSLELGDSALYFCASSPGGDVLFFGEGSRLTVL.

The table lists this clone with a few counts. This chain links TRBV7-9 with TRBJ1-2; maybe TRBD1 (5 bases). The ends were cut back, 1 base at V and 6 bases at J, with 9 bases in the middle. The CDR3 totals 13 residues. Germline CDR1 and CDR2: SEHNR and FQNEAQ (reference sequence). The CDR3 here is CASSLGTGDGYTF. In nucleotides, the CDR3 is TGTGCCAGCAGCTTAGGAACAGGAGATGGCTACACCTTC.

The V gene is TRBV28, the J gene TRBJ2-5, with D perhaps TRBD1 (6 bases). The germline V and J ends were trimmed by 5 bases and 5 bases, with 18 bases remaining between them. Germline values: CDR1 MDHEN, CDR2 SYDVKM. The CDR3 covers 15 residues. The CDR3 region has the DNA TGTGCCAGCAGTCCGACCCCACAGGGCCGGGAGACCCAGTACTTC. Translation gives CASSPTPQGRETQYF.

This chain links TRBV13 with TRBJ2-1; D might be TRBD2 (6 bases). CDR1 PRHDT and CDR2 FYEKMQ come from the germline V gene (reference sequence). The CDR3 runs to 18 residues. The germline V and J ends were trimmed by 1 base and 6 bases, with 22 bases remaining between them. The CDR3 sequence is CASSLVIGGRLGGNEQFF. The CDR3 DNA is TGTGCCAGCAGCTTAGTTATCGGTGGCAGGTTGGGGGGCAATGAGCAGTTCTTC.

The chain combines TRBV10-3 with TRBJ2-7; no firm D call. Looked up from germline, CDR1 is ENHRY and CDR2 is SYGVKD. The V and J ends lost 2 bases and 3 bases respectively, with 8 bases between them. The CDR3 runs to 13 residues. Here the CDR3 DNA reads TGTGCCATCAGTGAGGTGCAGAACTACGAGCAGTACTTC. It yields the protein CAISEVQNYEQYF.

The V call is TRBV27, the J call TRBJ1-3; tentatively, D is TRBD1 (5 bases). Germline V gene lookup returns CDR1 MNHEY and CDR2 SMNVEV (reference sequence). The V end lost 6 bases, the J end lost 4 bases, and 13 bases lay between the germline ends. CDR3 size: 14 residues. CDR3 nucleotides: TGTGCCAGCAGCACAACGGGGGGGGGAAACACCATATATTTT. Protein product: CASSTTGGGNTIYF.

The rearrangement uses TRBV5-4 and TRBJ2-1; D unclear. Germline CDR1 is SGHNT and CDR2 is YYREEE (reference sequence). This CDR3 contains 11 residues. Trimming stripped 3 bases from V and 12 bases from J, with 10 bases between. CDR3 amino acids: CASSSSRRQFF. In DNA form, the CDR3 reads TGTGCCAGCAGCTCCTCGAGAAGGCAGTTCTTC.

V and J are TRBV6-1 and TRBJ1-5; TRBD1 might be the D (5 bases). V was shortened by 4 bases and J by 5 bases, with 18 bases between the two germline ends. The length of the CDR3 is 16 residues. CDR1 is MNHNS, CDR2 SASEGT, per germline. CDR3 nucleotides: TGTGCCAGCAGTGGACCCGGATTTCGGGGGGATCAGCCCCAGCATTTT. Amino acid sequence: CASSGPGFRGDQPQHF.

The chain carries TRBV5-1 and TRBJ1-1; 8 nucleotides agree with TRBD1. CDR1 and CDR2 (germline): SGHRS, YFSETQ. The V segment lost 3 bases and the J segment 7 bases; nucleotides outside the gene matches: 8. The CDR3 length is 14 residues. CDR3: CASSSNPGTGEAFF. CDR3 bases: TGCGCCAGCAGCTCGAATCCCGGGACAGGTGAAGCTTTCTTT.

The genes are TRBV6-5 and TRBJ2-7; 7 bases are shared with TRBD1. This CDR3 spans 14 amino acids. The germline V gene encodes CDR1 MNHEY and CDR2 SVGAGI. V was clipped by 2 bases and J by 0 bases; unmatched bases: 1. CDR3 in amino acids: CASSYAGGSYEQYF. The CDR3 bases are TGTGCCAGCAGTTACGCAGGGGGCTCCTACGAGCAGTACTTC.

CDR3 nucleotides: TGTGCCAGCAGTTCCCTTCCGGCGACACATAGCAATCAGCCCCAGCATTTT. As protein: CASSSLPATHSNQPQHF. The chain couples TRBV27 to TRBJ1-5, with D unresolved. V gave up 4 bases and J gave up 0 bases, with 16 bases separating them. Germline CDR1 reads MNHEY; CDR2 reads SMNVEV (reference sequence). The CDR3 contains 17 residues.

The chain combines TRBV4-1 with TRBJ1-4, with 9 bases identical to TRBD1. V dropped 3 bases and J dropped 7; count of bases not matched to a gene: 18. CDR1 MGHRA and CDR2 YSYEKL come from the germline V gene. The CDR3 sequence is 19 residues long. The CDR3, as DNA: TGCGCCAGCAGCCACCAGCCCCGGGACAGGGAATTACATTCTGAAAAACTGTTTTTT. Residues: CASSHQPRDRELHSEKLFF.

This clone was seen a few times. The CDR3 protein is CASSSGQWRTGELFF. The CDR3 DNA follows: TGTGCCAGCAGCTCGGGACAGTGGCGGACCGGGGAGCTGTTTTTT. V gene TRBV13 combines with J gene TRBJ2-2, with 7 bases aligning to TRBD1. Germline CDR1 PRHDT, CDR2 FYEKMQ (reference sequence). The CDR3 sequence is 15 residues long. The V gene end was trimmed by 4 bases and the J gene end by 5 bases; junction bases not matched to a gene: 7.

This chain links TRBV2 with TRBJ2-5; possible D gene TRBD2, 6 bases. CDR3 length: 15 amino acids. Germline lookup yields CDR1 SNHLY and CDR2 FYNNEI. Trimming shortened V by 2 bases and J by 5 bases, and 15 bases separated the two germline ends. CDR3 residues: CASSELRERVETQYF. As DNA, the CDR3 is TGTGCCAGCAGTGAATTACGGGAGCGGGTGGAGACCCAGTACTTC.

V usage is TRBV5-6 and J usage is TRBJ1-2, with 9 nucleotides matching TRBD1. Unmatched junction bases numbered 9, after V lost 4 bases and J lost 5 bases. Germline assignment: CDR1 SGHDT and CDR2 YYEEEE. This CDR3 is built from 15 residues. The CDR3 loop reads CASSRNPGQGYGYTF. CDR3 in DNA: TGTGCCAGCAGCCGAAATCCGGGACAGGGTTATGGCTACACCTTC. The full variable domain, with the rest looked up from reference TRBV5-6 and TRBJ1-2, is DAGVTQSPTHLIKTRGQQVTLRCSPKSGHDTVSWYQQALGQGPQFIFQYYEEEERQRGNFPDRFSGHQFPNYSSELNVNALLLGDSALYLCASSRNPGQGYGYTFGSGTRLTVV.

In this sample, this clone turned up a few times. The DNA of the CDR3 is TGTGCCAGCAGATCCGGACTAGCGGGGGCCTCCGGGGAGACCCAGTACTTC. Its translation is CASRSGLAGASGETQYF. The chain employs TRBV5-4 and TRBJ2-5, with 13 nucleotides matching TRBD2. J lost 5 bases, V lost 5 bases, and 12 bases had no gene match. CDR3 length equals 17 residues. CDR1 is SGHNT, CDR2 YYREEE, per germline (reference sequence).

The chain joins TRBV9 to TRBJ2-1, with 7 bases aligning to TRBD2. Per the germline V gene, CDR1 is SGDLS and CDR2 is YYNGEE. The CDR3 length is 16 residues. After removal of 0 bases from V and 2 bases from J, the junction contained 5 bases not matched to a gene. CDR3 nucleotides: TGTGCCAGCAGCGTAGGACTAGCTTTTACCTACAATGAGCAGTTCTTC. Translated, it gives CASSVGLAFTYNEQFF.

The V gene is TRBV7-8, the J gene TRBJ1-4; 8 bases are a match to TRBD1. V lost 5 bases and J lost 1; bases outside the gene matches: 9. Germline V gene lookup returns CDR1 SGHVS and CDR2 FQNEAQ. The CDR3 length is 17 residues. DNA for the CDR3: TGTGCCAGCAGCATTACAGGGGGAGGGAAAACTAATGAAAAACTGTTTTTT. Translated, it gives CASSITGGGKTNEKLFF.

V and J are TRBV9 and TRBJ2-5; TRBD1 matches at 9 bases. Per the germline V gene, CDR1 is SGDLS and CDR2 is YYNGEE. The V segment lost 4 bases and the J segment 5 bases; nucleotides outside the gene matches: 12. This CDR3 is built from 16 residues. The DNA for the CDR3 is TGTGCCAGCAGCAGTAGTTCGACAGGGGGTACTGAGACCCAGTACTTC. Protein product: CASSSSSTGGTETQYF.